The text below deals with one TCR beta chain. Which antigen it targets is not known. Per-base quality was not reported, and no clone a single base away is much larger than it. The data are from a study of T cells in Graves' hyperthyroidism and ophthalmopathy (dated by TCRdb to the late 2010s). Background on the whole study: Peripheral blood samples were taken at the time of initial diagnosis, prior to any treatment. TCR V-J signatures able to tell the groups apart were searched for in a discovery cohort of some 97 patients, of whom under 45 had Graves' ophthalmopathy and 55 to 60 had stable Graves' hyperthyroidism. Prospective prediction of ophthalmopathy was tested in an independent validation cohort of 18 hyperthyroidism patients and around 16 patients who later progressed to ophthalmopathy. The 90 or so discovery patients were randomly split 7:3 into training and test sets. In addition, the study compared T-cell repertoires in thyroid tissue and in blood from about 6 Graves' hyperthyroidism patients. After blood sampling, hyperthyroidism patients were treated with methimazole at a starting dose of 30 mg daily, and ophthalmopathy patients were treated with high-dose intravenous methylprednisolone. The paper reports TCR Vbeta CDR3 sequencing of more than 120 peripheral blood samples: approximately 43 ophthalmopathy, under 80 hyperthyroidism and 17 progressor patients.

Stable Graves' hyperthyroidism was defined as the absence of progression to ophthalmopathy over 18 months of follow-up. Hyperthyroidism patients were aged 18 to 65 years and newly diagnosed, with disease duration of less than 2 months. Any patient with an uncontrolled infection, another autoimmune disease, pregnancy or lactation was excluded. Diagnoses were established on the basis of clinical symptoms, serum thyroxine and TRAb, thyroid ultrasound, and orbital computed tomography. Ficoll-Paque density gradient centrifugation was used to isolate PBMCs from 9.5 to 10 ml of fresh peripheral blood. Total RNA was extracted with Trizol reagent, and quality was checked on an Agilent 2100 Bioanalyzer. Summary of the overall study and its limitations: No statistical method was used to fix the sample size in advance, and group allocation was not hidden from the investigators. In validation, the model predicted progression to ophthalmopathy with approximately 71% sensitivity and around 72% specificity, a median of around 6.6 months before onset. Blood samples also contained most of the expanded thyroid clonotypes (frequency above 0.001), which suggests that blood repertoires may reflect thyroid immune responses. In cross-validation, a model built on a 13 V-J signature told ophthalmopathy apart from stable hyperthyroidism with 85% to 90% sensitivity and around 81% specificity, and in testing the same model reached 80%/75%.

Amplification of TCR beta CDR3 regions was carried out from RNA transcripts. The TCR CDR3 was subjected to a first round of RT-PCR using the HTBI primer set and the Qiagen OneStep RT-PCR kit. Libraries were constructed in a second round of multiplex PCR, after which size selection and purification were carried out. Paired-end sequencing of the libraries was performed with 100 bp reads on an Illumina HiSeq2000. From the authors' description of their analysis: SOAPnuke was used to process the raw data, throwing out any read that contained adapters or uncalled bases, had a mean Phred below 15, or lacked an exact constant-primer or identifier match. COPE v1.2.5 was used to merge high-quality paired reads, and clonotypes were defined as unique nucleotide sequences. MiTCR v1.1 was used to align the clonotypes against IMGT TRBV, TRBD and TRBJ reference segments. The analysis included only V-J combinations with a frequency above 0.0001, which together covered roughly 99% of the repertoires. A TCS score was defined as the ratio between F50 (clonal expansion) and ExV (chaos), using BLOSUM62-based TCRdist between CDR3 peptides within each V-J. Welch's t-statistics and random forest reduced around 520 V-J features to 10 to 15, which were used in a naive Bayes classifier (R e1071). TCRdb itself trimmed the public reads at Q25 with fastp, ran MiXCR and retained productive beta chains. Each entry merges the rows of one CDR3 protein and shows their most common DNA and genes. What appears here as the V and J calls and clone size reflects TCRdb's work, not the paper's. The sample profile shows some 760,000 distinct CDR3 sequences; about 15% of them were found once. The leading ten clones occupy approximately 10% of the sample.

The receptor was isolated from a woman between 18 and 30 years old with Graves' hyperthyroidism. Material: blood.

The CDR3 region: CASSSDTGSSGANVLTF. The DNA reads TGTGCCAGCAGTTCAGACACAGGGTCATCTGGGGCCAACGTCCTGACTTTC. Rearrangement joined TRBV6-5 to TRBJ2-6, with TRBD1 tentatively as D gene (6 bases match). At the junction V is shortened by 4 bases and J by 1 base, with 14 bases in between. The CDR3 runs 17 amino acids, cysteine and phenylalanine included. Only the CDR3 region is kept as DNA, spanning 51 bases read in frame from base 1. CDR1 is given as MNHEY and CDR2 as SVGAGI, both from the germline V gene.